The 26 T cell receptor beta chains listed next were all sequenced from one sample in a study of beta chain features in type 1 diabetes. Since all of the isolated RNA was reverse transcribed, expressed TCRB transcripts were what got sequenced. Using immunoSEQ multiplex PCR, the repertoire was profiled, and TCRdb retains in-frame clones only, with some absent. Among 900,000 or so clones listed, about a sixth were seen once. The sequenced material came from naive CD4+ T cells from blood. These receptors all stem from a woman between 18 and 29 years old in good health.

This chain links TRBV7-2 with TRBJ2-1, with TRBD2 matching 12 bases. V shed 5 bases, J shed 7 bases, and the junction held 12 bases outside the gene matches. This CDR3 is built from 17 residues. CDR1 SGHTA and CDR2 FQGNSA come from the germline V gene. CDR3 bases: TGTGCCAGCAGCCACGTGACTAGCGGGGGCCTGGGGAATGAGCAGTTCTTC. It is translated as CASSHVTSGGLGNEQFF. The whole variable domain, filled in from reference TRBV7-2 and TRBJ2-1, reads GAGVSQSPSNKVTEKGKDVELRCDPISGHTALYWYRQSLGQGLEFLIYFQGNSAPDKSGLPSDRFSAERTGGSVSTLTIQRTQQEDSAVYLCASSHVTSGGLGNEQFFGPGTRLTVL.

Notes on this clone: Distinct nucleotide sequences in the sample also encode this CDR3. This chain connects TRBV28 to TRBJ2-7; the match to TRBD1 covers 9 bases. The CDR3 has 14 amino acids. V was clipped by 4 bases and J by 4 bases; unmatched bases: 5. Looked up from germline, CDR1 is MDHEN and CDR2 is SYDVKM. Written as DNA, the CDR3 is TGTGCCAGCAGTTCCCCGGGACAGGGTTACGAGCAGTACTTC. It yields the protein CASSSPGQGYEQYF.

In its sample, this clone was seen once. CDR3 DNA sequence: TGTGCCAGTAGTATGAGATACGACAGGGGGCGCGTCTACAATGAGCAGTTCTTC. Protein sequence: CASSMRYDRGRVYNEQFF. This chain uses TRBV19 with TRBJ2-1; 10 nucleotides agree with TRBD1. Trimming at V came to 3 bases and at J to 3 bases, leaving 11 bases not matched to a gene. CDR1 is LNHDA and CDR2 is SQIVND in the germline V gene (reference sequence). The CDR3 has 18 residues.

This clone was detected a few times. The V and J genes are TRBV29-1 and TRBJ2-6; D call uncertain. Germline V gives CDR1 SQVTM, CDR2 ANQGSEA. CDR3 length: 13 amino acids. The germline V and J ends were trimmed by 6 bases and 6 bases, with 12 bases remaining between them. CDR3 DNA: TGCAGCGTGTTGGAAGTGGTGGCCAACGTCCTGACTTTC. Translating gives CSVLEVVANVLTF.

A remark on this clone: Other nucleotide sequences in the sample specify the same CDR3. The chain couples TRBV9 to TRBJ2-3; 9 nucleotides align to TRBD1. This CDR3 spans 15 amino acids. CDR1 is SGDLS and CDR2 is YYNGEE in the germline V gene. J gave up 2 bases and V 2 bases, and 3 bases lay outside the gene matches. CDR3 in DNA: TGTGCCAGCAGCGTCCGGGACAGGGACACAGATACGCAGTATTTT. As protein: CASSVRDRDTDTQYF.

This clone has more than one count but fewer than ten. The chain combines TRBV25-1 with TRBJ2-1; D perhaps matches TRBD1 (5 bases). CDR3 length: 14 residues. Trimming took 3 bases from V and 1 from J, leaving 7 bases between them. Germline V CDR1 and CDR2: MGHDK, SYGVNS. The CDR3 DNA reads as TGTGCCAGCAGTGATGCAGGGTCCTACAATGAGCAGTTCTTC. It translates to CASSDAGSYNEQFF.

V is TRBV4-2 and J is TRBJ2-7; 7 bases are shared with TRBD1. J was trimmed by 4 bases and V by 0 bases; bases with no gene match: 6. The CDR3 is made up of 15 amino acids. CDR1 and CDR2 (germline): LGHNA, YNFKEQ. The chain's CDR3 is CASSQEYGTAYEQYF. The CDR3, as DNA: TGTGCCAGCAGCCAAGAGTACGGGACAGCATACGAGCAGTACTTC.

In this sample, this clone turned up a few times. The chain links TRBV11-2 to TRBJ2-3; no clear D gene. From germline, CDR1 is SGHAT and CDR2 FQNNGV. This CDR3 has 12 residues. V was pared by 5 bases and J by 2 bases, with 5 bases between. The CDR3 spells CASSPFTDTQYF. Here the CDR3 DNA reads TGTGCCAGCAGCCCCTTCACAGATACGCAGTATTTT.

This clone was counted a few times. The V gene is TRBV7-2, the J gene TRBJ2-4; 8 nucleotides line up with TRBD1. The CDR3 extends over 14 amino acids. J gave up 8 bases and V 6 bases, and 9 bases lay outside the gene matches. Germline CDR1 reads SGHTA; CDR2 reads FQGNSA. The DNA for the CDR3 is TGTGCCAGCAGGGGCGGGACAGGTCGGGACATTCAGTACTTC. It yields the protein CASRGGTGRDIQYF. The full variable domain, completed using reference TRBV7-2 and TRBJ2-4, is GAGVSQSPSNKVTEKGKDVELRCDPISGHTALYWYRQSLGQGLEFLIYFQGNSAPDKSGLPSDRFSAERTGGSVSTLTIQRTQQEDSAVYLCASRGGTGRDIQYFGAGTRLSVL.

The V and J genes are TRBV6-5 and TRBJ2-5; D gene uncertain. V was clipped by 2 bases and J by 2 bases, with 9 bases between them. The CDR3 runs 14 residues. Per the germline V gene, CDR1 is MNHEY and CDR2 is SVGAGI. CDR3 sequence reads: CASSYTPWQETQYF. For the CDR3, the DNA is TGTGCCAGCAGTTACACGCCTTGGCAAGAGACCCAGTACTTC.

This chain connects TRBV28 to TRBJ2-1; 8 positions match TRBD2. V was pared by 9 bases and J by 4 bases, with 8 bases of the junction left unmatched. Germline V gene data show CDR1 as MDHEN and CDR2 as SYDVKM. The CDR3 extends over 14 amino acids. The CDR3 region has the DNA TGTGCCAGTCACCCCGGGACTAGTTACAATGAGCAGTTCTTC. This gives the protein CASHPGTSYNEQFF. Full variable domain (rest looked up from reference TRBV28 and TRBJ2-1): DVKVTQSSRYLVKRTGEKVFLECVQDMDHENMFWYRQDPGLGLRLIYFSYDVKMKEKGDIPEGYSVSREKKERFSLILESASTNQTSMYLCASHPGTSYNEQFFGPGTRLTVL.

This clone came up a few times. The chain recombines TRBV15 with TRBJ2-1; D call uncertain. The ends were cut back, 0 bases at V and 10 bases at J, with 10 bases in the middle. CDR3 length: 13 amino acids. Germline V gene lookup returns CDR1 LNHNV and CDR2 YYDKDF (reference sequence). CDR3 bases: TGTGCCACCAGCAGAGATGAGAGCACGGAGCAGTTCTTC. Amino acid sequence: CATSRDESTEQFF.

This clone was detected a few times. One end of the junction does not line up with germline, which may come from a read error. This chain connects TRBV5-4 to TRBJ2-3; 7 nucleotides agree with TRBD1. The CDR3 runs to 16 residues. Germline V gene lookup returns CDR1 SGHNT and CDR2 YYREEE (reference sequence). The CDR3 spells CASTLDMGQSTDTQYF. In DNA form, the CDR3 reads TGTGCCAGCACCTTGGATATGGGACAGTCCACAGATACGCAGTATTTT.

This clone has a handful of counts. The V and J genes are TRBV27 and TRBJ1-5, with D uncertain. The germline V gene encodes CDR1 MNHEY and CDR2 SMNVEV (reference sequence). V was pared by 5 bases and J by 7 bases, with 9 bases between. The length of the CDR3 is 12 residues. Written as DNA, the CDR3 is TGTGCCAGCAGTACCCCTGGCCAGCCCCAGCATTTT. Encoded protein: CASSTPGQPQHF.

This clone was seen a few times. V usage is TRBV6-6 and J usage is TRBJ2-7; TRBD1 matches 8 bases. Unmatched junction bases numbered 3, after V lost 5 bases and J lost 3 bases. CDR1 is MNHNY, CDR2 SVGAGI, per germline (reference sequence). The CDR3 is 13 residues long. The CDR3 coding sequence is TGTGCCAGCAGTCCGGGACAGGTCTACGAGCAGTACTTC. It encodes CASSPGQVYEQYF.

The chain uses TRBV7-3 and TRBJ2-1, with 11 bases aligning to TRBD2. The CDR3 length is 16 residues. Germline V gives CDR1 SGHTA, CDR2 FQGTGA. J gave up 9 bases and V 4 bases, and 11 bases lay outside the gene matches. CDR3 residues: CASSSHPLAGVGEQFF. CDR3 DNA: TGTGCCAGCAGCTCACACCCACTAGCGGGAGTCGGTGAGCAGTTCTTC.

The sample holds a few counts of this clone. The chain recombines TRBV7-2 with TRBJ2-7, with D perhaps TRBD1 or TRBD2 (6 bases each). Trimming pared 5 bases from V and 4 bases from J, leaving 21 bases between. The CDR3 totals 16 residues. The germline gives CDR1 SGHTA, CDR2 FQGNSA. CDR3 sequence: CASSHQGARGGYEQYF. The DNA for the CDR3 is TGTGCCAGCAGCCACCAGGGCGCCAGGGGAGGTTACGAGCAGTACTTC.

The rearrangement links TRBV11-2 to TRBJ2-5; D remains unclear. The CDR3 has 12 amino acids. Germline V gene sequence: CDR1 SGHAT, CDR2 FQNNGV. Between the trimmed V and J ends, which lost 0 bases and 5 bases, there was a span of 4 bases. The CDR3, as DNA: TGTGCCAGCAGCTTAGACTCGGAGACCCAGTACTTC. It translates to CASSLDSETQYF.

This clone has just a few counts. The chain uses TRBV2 and TRBJ1-1; no clear D. There are 13 residues in the CDR3. V lost 7 bases to trimming and J lost 0 bases, with 9 bases between them. Germline loops: CDR1 SNHLY, CDR2 FYNNEI. CDR3 nucleotide sequence: TGTGCCAGCAACATTGGGCTGAACACTGAAGCTTTCTTT. Residues: CASNIGLNTEAFF.

The sample holds a few counts of this clone. The gene calls are TRBV4-2 and TRBJ2-3; a possible D gene is TRBD1 (5 bases). Per the germline V gene, CDR1 is LGHNA and CDR2 is YNFKEQ. V lost 0 bases to trimming and J lost 0 bases, with 10 bases between them. The CDR3 is 16 amino acids. CDR3 DNA sequence: TGTGCCAGCAGCCAAGACAAGCAGGGAAGCACAGATACGCAGTATTTT. It is translated as CASSQDKQGSTDTQYF.

This chain uses TRBV5-1 with TRBJ2-7; a weak D match, TRBD1 (6 bases). V lost 3 bases and J 2 bases, leaving 21 bases between the germline ends. The CDR3 is 17 amino acids. The germline V gene encodes CDR1 SGHRS and CDR2 YFSETQ. Here the CDR3 reads CASSWVPLTQGTYEQYF. CDR3 sequence (DNA): TGCGCCAGCAGCTGGGTGCCGCTCACACAGGGAACCTACGAGCAGTACTTC.

This clone was picked up a small number of times. The chain has TRBV5-1 and TRBJ2-1, with D possibly TRBD1 on 5 matching bases. This CDR3 is built from 15 residues. The ends were cut back, 0 bases at V and 5 bases at J, with 12 bases in the middle. Germline V gives CDR1 SGHRS, CDR2 YFSETQ. CDR3 in amino acids: CASSLAGHTNNEQFF. For the CDR3, the DNA is TGCGCCAGCAGCTTGGCCGGACACACGAACAATGAGCAGTTCTTC.

This clone has more than one count but fewer than ten. This chain links TRBV4-2 with TRBJ1-3; D call uncertain. The CDR3 is 18 residues long. The V gene's germline CDR1 is LGHNA and CDR2 YNFKEQ. V was shortened by 0 bases and J by 0 bases, with 15 bases between the two germline ends. CDR3 residues: CASSQDCIKSSSGNTIYF. The CDR3 nucleotides are TGTGCCAGCAGCCAAGATTGTATAAAGAGTAGCTCTGGAAACACCATATATTTT.

The table lists this clone with a few counts. This sequence joins TRBV28 and TRBJ2-3; 8 bases are shared with TRBD2. In germline, CDR1 is MDHEN, CDR2 SYDVKM. Trimming at V came to 5 bases and at J to 1 base, leaving 5 bases not matched to a gene. The CDR3 has 15 residues. The CDR3 is CASSSLAGRTDTQYF. The CDR3 DNA follows: TGTGCCAGCAGTAGTCTAGCGGGCCGCACAGATACGCAGTATTTT.

The chain uses TRBV6-6 and TRBJ2-3, with D perhaps TRBD2 (5 bases). V gave up 8 bases and J gave up 7 bases, with 10 bases separating them. Germline values: CDR1 MNHNY, CDR2 SVGAGI (reference sequence). This CDR3 has 11 amino acids. CDR3 protein: CASRVDYTQYF. For the CDR3, the DNA is TGTGCCAGCCGAGTGGACTATACGCAGTATTTT.

The chain has TRBV2 and TRBJ2-4, with D hard to call. CDR3 length: 14 residues. Trimming took off 8 bases at V and 0 bases at J, with 11 bases between the two ends. Germline values: CDR1 SNHLY, CDR2 FYNNEI. CDR3 in DNA: TGTGCCAGCGGCCAGGATCTAGCCAAAAACATTCAGTACTTC. Its translation: CASGQDLAKNIQYF.